This is a list of T cell receptor beta chains from one sample in a study of CD8 T cells in ankylosing spondylitis. TCRdb re-derived calls from the 5' RACE reads in MiXCR, one entry per CDR3 protein. The top ten clones hold nearly 10% of a sample with approximately 90,000 distinct CDR3 sequences, roughly 8.3% of them seen once. Sequenced: blood, either unsorted or a sorted T cell fraction (not recorded which). The source is a male donor with ankylosing spondylitis or in good health (not recorded which). CDR3s include the opening cysteine and the closing phenylalanine or tryptophan. The order of the fields is clone size, V gene, J gene, D gene, CDR3 DNA, CDR3 protein. A D gene is named only where the DNA matches it firmly. Clone size appears in some rows only: once, few, many, or a class for an expanded clone.

many	TRBV4-3	TRBJ2-7	-	TGCGCCAGCAGCCAAGAAGTCCACGGGCCAGGGGTCTCCTACGAGCAGTACTTC	CASSQEVHGPGVSYEQYF
many	TRBV12-3/TRBV12-4	TRBJ2-5	-	TGTGCCAGCTCGGAAACGTACCAAGAGACCCAGTACTTC	CASSETYQETQYF
many	TRBV4-3	TRBJ2-4	-	TGCGCCAGCAGCAACCGGGCCCTAGCCAAAAACATTCAGTACTTC	CASSNRALAKNIQYF
many	TRBV2	TRBJ2-7	-	TGTGCCGGGACACCGGGACTCCTCCCCTACGAGCAGTACTTC	CAGTPGLLPYEQYF
-	TRBV7-2	TRBJ1-4	-	TGTGCCAGCAGTCGCCGAAGGGGGGATGAAAAACTGTTTTTT	CASSRRRGDEKLFF
many	TRBV12-3/TRBV12-4	TRBJ2-1	TRBD2	TGTGCCAGCAGTTTAGGGGCAGGCGGGAGGAGATACAATGAGCAGTTCTTC	CASSLGAGGRRYNEQFF
many	TRBV5-1	TRBJ1-2	TRBD1	TGCGCCAGCAGCTTGGGACAGGGGGAATATAATGGCTACACCTTC	CASSLGQGEYNGYTF
few	TRBV7-7	TRBJ2-1	TRBD1	TGTGCTAGCAGCTTAGAAGGGGGACAGGGGTCGAATGAGCAGTTCTTC	CASSLEGGQGSNEQFF
many	TRBV5-6	TRBJ2-2	-	TGTGCCAGCAGCCTAGGAGGCGGGAACACCGGGGAGCTGTTTTTT	CASSLGGGNTGELFF
many	TRBV7-2	TRBJ2-3	-	TGTGCCAGCAGCTTAGCGGGACGCGATACGCAGTATTTT	CASSLAGRDTQYF
many	TRBV14	TRBJ2-1	-	TGTGCCAGCAGCCAAGATGGTGGTACTAGATGGGCTGAGCAGTTCTTC	CASSQDGGTRWAEQFF
many	TRBV6-5	TRBJ1-2	TRBD1	TGTGCCAGCAGTTACGCCCCCAGGGGGGGCTACACCTTC	CASSYAPRGGYTF
many	TRBV7-6	TRBJ2-3	TRBD2	TGTGCCAGCAGCTTAGTCGGGACTAGCGGGGGCACAGATACGCAGTATTTT	CASSLVGTSGGTDTQYF
few	TRBV5-6	TRBJ2-5	TRBD2	TGTGCCAGCAGATCCGGGACTAGCGGTCGGGGGACCCAGTACTTC	CASRSGTSGRGTQYF
many	TRBV28	TRBJ2-7	-	TGTGCCAGCAGTTTTCAAGGGGACATCTACGAGCAGTACTTC	CASSFQGDIYEQYF
many	TRBV20-1	TRBJ2-7	-	TGCAGTGCTAGCCCAGCCTACGAGCAGTACTTC	CSASPAYEQYF
-	TRBV5-4	TRBJ2-7	-	TGTGCCAGCAGCTTGGACGACGGTCGTGACTACGAGCAGTACTTC	CASSLDDGRDYEQYF
few	TRBV7-7	TRBJ1-3	-	TGTGCTAGCAGCTTAAGCCCCTCTGGAAACACCATATATTTT	CASSLSPSGNTIYF
many	TRBV10-3	TRBJ2-3	TRBD2	TGTGCCATCGGGACTAGCGGGAGCACAGATACGCAGTATTTT	CAIGTSGSTDTQYF
many	TRBV6-6	TRBJ2-5	-	TGTGCCAGCAGCCACGGCGAAGAGACCCAGTACTTC	CASSHGEETQYF
many	TRBV10-3	TRBJ2-7	TRBD2	TGTGCCACCCTCCCGGTTAGCGGGATAGGAGAGCAGTACTTC	CATLPVSGIGEQYF
few	TRBV12-5	TRBJ2-2	-	TGTGCTAGTGGTTTGGTCCGGCAACTTGACCCCGAGTGGACCGGGGAGCTGTTTTTT	CASGLVRQLDPEWTGELFF
many	TRBV7-9	TRBJ2-6	-	TGTGCCAGCAGCCAACCTTACTCTGGGGCCAACGTCCTGACTTTC	CASSQPYSGANVLTF
many	TRBV11-1	TRBJ2-1	TRBD2	TGTGCCAGCAGCTCCTTCCTGGGGCGGACTAGCAGCCCTAATGAGCAGTTCTTC	CASSSFLGRTSSPNEQFF
many	TRBV4-2	TRBJ1-6	-	TGTGCCAGCAGCCAAGAGGGACTGGTTAATTCACCCCTCCACTTT	CASSQEGLVNSPLHF
many	TRBV20-1	TRBJ2-5	-	TGCAGTGCTAGAGATTTCCAGGGAAGGGAGACCCAGTACTTC	CSARDFQGRETQYF
many	TRBV12-3/TRBV12-4	TRBJ2-1	-	TGTGCCAGCAGCTGGGGAGGCAGTTACAATGAGCAGTTCTTC	CASSWGGSYNEQFF
few	TRBV4-2	TRBJ2-1	TRBD1	TGTGCCAGCAGCCAAGGCGGGATTTTGGACAGGGATGAGCAGTTCTTC	CASSQGGILDRDEQFF
-	TRBV20-1	TRBJ2-1	-	TGCAGTGCTAGACGTAGCGGAGCCTACAATGAGCAGTTCTTC	CSARRSGAYNEQFF
many	TRBV12-3/TRBV12-4	TRBJ1-1	-	TGTGCCAGCAGGTCCGGGCCGAACACTGAAGCTTTCTTT	CASRSGPNTEAFF
-	TRBV7-3	TRBJ2-2	-	TGTGCCAGCAGCCAGGGGGACTACACCGGGGAGCTGTTTTTT	CASSQGDYTGELFF
many	TRBV11-2	TRBJ2-1	-	TGTGCCAGCAGCTTGGCAGGGTCCTACAATGAGCAGTTCTTC	CASSLAGSYNEQFF
many	TRBV11-1	TRBJ1-2	TRBD1	TGTGCCAGCAGTTTTAACAGTCCATATGGACAGGCTACTAACTATGGCTACACCTTC	CASSFNSPYGQATNYGYTF
many	TRBV29-1	TRBJ2-5	-	TGCAGCGTTGGCGTCGGGGTAGGAGAGACCCAGTACTTC	CSVGVGVGETQYF
many	TRBV27	TRBJ1-2	TRBD1	TGTGCCAGCAGTCGACAGGGCGACTATGGCTACACCTTC	CASSRQGDYGYTF
many	TRBV20-1	TRBJ1-2	TRBD1	TGCAGTGCTAGAGTGAGGGACAGGGGTGGCTACACCTTC	CSARVRDRGGYTF
-	TRBV11-1	TRBJ2-5	TRBD2	TGTGCCAGCAGCTCTCTCAGTGGGGGCCTAGCGGGAGTAGAGACCCAGTACTTC	CASSSLSGGLAGVETQYF
many	TRBV12-3/TRBV12-4	TRBJ2-1	-	TGTGCCAGCAGAGGGGGGGCGGACAATGAGCAGTTCTTC	CASRGGADNEQFF
many	TRBV5-1	TRBJ2-2	-	TGCGCCAGCAGCTTGGCGGCCAGGTCAAACACCGGGGAGCTGTTTTTT	CASSLAARSNTGELFF
few	TRBV20-1	TRBJ2-3	-	TGCAGTGCTAGAGAGTTCACAGATACGCAGTATTTT	CSAREFTDTQYF
many	TRBV7-2	TRBJ2-7	-	TGTGCCAGCAGCTTAGCGGCAGGGGCCAACTACGAGCAGTACTTC	CASSLAAGANYEQYF
many	TRBV20-1	TRBJ2-7	TRBD1	TGCAGTGCTAGAGGGGGACAGCAGACCTACGAGCAGTACTTC	CSARGGQQTYEQYF
many	TRBV7-1	TRBJ2-7	-	TGTGCCAGCAGCCGGTTACAGGTCTCCTACGAGCAGTACTTC	CASSRLQVSYEQYF
many	TRBV20-1	TRBJ1-4	TRBD1	TGCAGTGCCAGGGGGGGAGGGGAAAAACTGTTTTTT	CSARGGGEKLFF
many	TRBV4-2	TRBJ2-7	TRBD2	TGTGCCAGCAGCCAATTTAGCGGGGGCAGACTCTACGAGCAGTACTTC	CASSQFSGGRLYEQYF
many	TRBV20-1	TRBJ2-1	-	TGCAGTGCTGGCCCTCGTGGGCTAGCGCTGTACAATGAGCAGTTCTTC	CSAGPRGLALYNEQFF
many	TRBV7-9	TRBJ1-5	TRBD1	TGTGCCAGCAGCTTAGGAGGACAGGGTCAGCCCCAGCATTTT	CASSLGGQGQPQHF
many	TRBV14	TRBJ2-1	-	TGTGCCAGCAGCCAAGATTGGCGCGATTACAATGAGCAGTTCTTC	CASSQDWRDYNEQFF
many	TRBV12-3/TRBV12-4	TRBJ2-1	TRBD1	TGTGCCAGCGACAGGGGGTACGAGCAGTTCTTC	CASDRGYEQFF